This TCR beta chain was identified during a study of shared clonotypes between healthy human individuals. Terminally differentiated effector memory CD45RA+ cells were excluded from the naive CD8 cells, which were CD45RO-negative and positively selected for CCR7. Caucasian adults residing in Nashville, Tennessee made up all the donors. Trimming removed 0 bases from V and 4 bases from J, with 10 bases in between. Germline V CDR1 and CDR2: SGDLS, YYNGEE. CDR3 length equals 14 residues. Profiling relied on immunoSEQ multiplex PCR, and the TCRdb table lists in-frame clones only, not all of them. The sample has some 2 million clones; over 85% are singletons. This clone was seen once.

This sequence was found in a man between 18 and 29 years old in good health. Sample: naive CD8+ T cells sorted from blood. This chain links TRBV9 with TRBJ2-5, with unresolved D. The CDR3 DNA reads as TGTGCCAGCAGCGTAGATGGGATATCAGAGACCCAGTACTTC. This gives the protein CASSVDGISETQYF.